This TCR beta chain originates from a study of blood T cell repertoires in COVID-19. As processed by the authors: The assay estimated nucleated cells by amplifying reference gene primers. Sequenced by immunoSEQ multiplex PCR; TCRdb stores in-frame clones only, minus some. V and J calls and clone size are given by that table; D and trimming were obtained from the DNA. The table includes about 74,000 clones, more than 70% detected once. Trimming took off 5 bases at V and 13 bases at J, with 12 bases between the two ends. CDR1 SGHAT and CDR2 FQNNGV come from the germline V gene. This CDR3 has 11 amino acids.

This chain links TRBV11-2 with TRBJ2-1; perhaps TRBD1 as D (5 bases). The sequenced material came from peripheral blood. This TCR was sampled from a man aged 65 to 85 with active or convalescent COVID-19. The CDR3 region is CASSLGQRQFF. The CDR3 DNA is TGTGCCAGCAGCCTAGGACAACGCCAGTTCTTC.